What follows are 3 T cell receptor beta chains derived from one specimen sequenced in a study of blood T cell repertoires in COVID-19. The table came from immunoSEQ multiplex PCR; TCRdb's copy has only in-frame clones and leaves some out. In the table there are about 290,000 clones, roughly 90% of which are singletons. Sequenced material: PBMCs or T cells enriched from blood (not recorded which). The origin of the receptors is a woman aged 40-49 years who had recovered from COVID-19.

The J gene is TRBJ2-7, the V gene TRBV10-2; D possibly corresponds to TRBD1 (6 bases). The CDR3 is 16 residues long. The V gene's germline CDR1 is WSHSY and CDR2 SAAADI. V was pared by 2 bases and J by 7 bases, with 21 bases between. CDR3: CASSEPIRGRSGEQYF. In DNA form, the CDR3 reads TGCGCCAGCAGTGAGCCGATCAGGGGAAGGTCGGGGGAGCAGTACTTC.

A remark on this clone: The sample holds other DNA sequences that translate to the same CDR3. Written as DNA, the CDR3 is TGTGCCAGCAGCCTTACAGGGGGCACTGAAGCTTTCTTT. It encodes CASSLTGGTEAFF. V is TRBV7-2 and J is TRBJ1-1; 8 bases are a match to TRBD1. Trimming at V came to 5 bases and at J to 4 bases, leaving 3 bases not matched to a gene. The germline V gene has CDR1 SGHTA and CDR2 FQGNSA. This CDR3 has 13 residues.

The CDR3 here is CASSGAGAFGKEKLFF. The CDR3 DNA reads TGTGCCAGCAGTGGGGCGGGGGCTTTCGGTAAAGAAAAACTGTTTTTT. The chain employs TRBV6-1 and TRBJ1-4; maybe TRBD1 (6 bases). The CDR3 is made up of 16 amino acids. From germline, CDR1 is MNHNS and CDR2 SASEGT. V gave up 4 bases and J gave up 8 bases, with 20 bases separating them.